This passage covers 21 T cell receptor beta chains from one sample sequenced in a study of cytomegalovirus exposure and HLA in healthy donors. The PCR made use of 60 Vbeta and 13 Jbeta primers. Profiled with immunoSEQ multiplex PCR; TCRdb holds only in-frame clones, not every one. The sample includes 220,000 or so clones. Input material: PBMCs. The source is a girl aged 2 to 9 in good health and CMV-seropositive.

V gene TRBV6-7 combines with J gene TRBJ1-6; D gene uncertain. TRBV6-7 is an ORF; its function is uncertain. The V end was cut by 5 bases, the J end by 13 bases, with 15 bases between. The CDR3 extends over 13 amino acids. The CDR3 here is CASSRRFGWPLHF. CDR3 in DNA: TGTGCCAGCAGTCGCCGATTCGGGTGGCCCCTCCACTTT.

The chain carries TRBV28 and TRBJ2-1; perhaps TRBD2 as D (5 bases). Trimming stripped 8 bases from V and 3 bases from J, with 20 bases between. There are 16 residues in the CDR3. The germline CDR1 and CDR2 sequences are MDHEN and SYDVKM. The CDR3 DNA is TGTGCCAGCTTGGGTCGAGGGATGGGAAACTACAATGAGCAGTTCTTC. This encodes CASLGRGMGNYNEQFF. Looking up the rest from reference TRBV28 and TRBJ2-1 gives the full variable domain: DVKVTQSSRYLVKRTGEKVFLECVQDMDHENMFWYRQDPGLGLRLIYFSYDVKMKEKGDIPEGYSVSREKKERFSLILESASTNQTSMYLCASLGRGMGNYNEQFFGPGTRLTVL.

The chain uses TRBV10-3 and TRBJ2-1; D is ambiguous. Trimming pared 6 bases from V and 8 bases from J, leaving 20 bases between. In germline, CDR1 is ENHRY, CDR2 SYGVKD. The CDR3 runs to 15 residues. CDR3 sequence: CAISVVGEGNDEQFF. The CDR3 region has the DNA TGTGCCATCAGCGTCGTTGGAGAAGGAAACGATGAGCAGTTCTTC.

The CDR3 sequence: CASSSQGLNEQFF. CDR3 DNA sequence: TGTGCCAGCAGCTCACAGGGGTTGAATGAGCAGTTCTTC. The V and J genes are TRBV5-8 and TRBJ2-1; 7 bases line up with TRBD1. V dropped 3 bases and J dropped 7; count of bases not matched to a gene: 4. The germline V gene encodes CDR1 SGHTS and CDR2 YDEGEE. This CDR3 spans 13 amino acids.

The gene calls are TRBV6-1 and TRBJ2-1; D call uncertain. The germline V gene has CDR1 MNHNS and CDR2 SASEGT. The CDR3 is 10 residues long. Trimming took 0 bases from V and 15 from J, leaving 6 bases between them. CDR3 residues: CASSEADRFF. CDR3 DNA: TGTGCCAGCAGTGAAGCTGATAGGTTCTTC.

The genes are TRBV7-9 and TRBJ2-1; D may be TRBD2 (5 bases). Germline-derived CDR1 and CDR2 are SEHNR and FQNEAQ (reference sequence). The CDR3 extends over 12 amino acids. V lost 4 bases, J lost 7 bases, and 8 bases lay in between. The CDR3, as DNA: TGTGCCAGCAGCTACACTAGAAATGAGCAGTTCTTC. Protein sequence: CASSYTRNEQFF.

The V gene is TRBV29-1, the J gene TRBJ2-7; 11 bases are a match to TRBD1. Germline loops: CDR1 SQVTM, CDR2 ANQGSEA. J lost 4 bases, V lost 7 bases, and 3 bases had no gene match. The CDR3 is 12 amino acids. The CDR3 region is CSAGTGGYEQYF. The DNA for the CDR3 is TGCAGCGCCGGGACAGGGGGGTACGAGCAGTACTTC.

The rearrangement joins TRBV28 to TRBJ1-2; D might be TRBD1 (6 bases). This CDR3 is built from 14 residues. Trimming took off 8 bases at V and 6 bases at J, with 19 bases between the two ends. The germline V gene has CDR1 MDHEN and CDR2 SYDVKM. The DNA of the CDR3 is TGTGCCAGCTTCAGGGGTGAGGGTGGAAATGGCTACACCTTC. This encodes CASFRGEGGNGYTF.

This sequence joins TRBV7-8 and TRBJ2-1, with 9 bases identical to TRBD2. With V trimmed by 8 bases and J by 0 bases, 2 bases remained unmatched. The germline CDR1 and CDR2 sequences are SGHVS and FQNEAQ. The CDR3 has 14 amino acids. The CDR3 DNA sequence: TGTGCCAGCCGAGCGGGAGGCTCCTACAATGAGCAGTTCTTC. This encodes CASRAGGSYNEQFF.

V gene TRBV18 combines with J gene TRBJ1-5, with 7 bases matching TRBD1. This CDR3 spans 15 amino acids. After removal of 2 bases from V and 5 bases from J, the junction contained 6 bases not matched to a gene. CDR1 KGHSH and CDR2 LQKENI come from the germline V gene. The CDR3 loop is CASSPVGTDYQPQHF. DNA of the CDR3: TGTGCCAGCTCACCAGTGGGGACAGACTATCAGCCCCAGCATTTT.

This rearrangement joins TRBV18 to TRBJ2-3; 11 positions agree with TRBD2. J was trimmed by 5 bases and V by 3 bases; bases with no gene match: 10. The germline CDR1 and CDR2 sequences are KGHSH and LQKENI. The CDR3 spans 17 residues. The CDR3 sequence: CASSPLGGLAVVDTQYF. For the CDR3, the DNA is TGTGCCAGCTCACCTCTCGGGGGACTAGCGGTTGTAGATACGCAGTATTTT.

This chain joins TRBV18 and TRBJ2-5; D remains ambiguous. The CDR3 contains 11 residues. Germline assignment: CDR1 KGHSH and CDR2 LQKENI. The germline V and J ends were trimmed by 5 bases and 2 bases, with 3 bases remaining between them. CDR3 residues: CASSSQETQYF. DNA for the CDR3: TGTGCCAGCTCATCACAAGAGACCCAGTACTTC.

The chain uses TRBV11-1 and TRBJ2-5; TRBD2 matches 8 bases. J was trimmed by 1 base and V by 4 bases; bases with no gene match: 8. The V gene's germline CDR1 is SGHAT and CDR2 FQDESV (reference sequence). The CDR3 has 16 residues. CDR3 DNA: TGTGCCAGCAGCTCACGGGGCGGGAGGCCCCAAGAGACCCAGTACTTC. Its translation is CASSSRGGRPQETQYF.

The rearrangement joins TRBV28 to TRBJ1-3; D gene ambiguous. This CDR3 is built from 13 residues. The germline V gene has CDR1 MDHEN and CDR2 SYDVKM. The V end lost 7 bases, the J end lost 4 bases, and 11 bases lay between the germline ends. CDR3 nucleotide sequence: TGTGCCAGCACCCGACTTGCCGGAAACACCATATATTTT. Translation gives CASTRLAGNTIYF.

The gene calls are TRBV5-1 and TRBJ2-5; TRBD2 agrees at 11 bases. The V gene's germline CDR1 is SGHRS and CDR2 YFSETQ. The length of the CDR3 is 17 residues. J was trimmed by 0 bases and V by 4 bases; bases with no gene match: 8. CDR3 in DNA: TGCGCCAGCAGCCTATTCCCGGGACTAGCGGACCAAGAGACCCAGTACTTC. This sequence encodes CASSLFPGLADQETQYF.

The CDR3 loop reads CASSGTDRVGYGYTF. Here the CDR3 DNA reads TGCGCCAGCAGCGGGACCGACAGGGTAGGGTATGGCTACACCTTC. V usage is TRBV5-1 and J usage is TRBJ1-2; 7 nucleotides agree with TRBD1. This CDR3 contains 15 residues. From germline, CDR1 is SGHRS and CDR2 YFSETQ. V lost 4 bases to trimming and J lost 5 bases; unmatched junction nucleotides: 11.

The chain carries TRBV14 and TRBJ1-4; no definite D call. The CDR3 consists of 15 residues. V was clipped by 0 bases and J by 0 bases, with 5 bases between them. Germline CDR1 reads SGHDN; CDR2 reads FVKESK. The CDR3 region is CASSQDISTNEKLFF. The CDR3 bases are TGTGCCAGCAGCCAAGACATTTCAACTAATGAAAAACTGTTTTTT. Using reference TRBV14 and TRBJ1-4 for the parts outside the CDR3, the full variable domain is EAGVTQFPSHSVIEKGQTVTLRCDPISGHDNLYWYRRVMGKEIKFLLHFVKESKQDESGMPNNRFLAERTGGTYSTLKVQPAELEDSGVYFCASSQDISTNEKLFFGSGTQLSVL.

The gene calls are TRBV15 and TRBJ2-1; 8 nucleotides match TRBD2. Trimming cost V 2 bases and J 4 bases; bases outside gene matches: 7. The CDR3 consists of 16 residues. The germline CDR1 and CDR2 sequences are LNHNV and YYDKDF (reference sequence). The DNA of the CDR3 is TGTGCCACCAGCAGAAGCGGGGGCGGGGGTTACAATGAGCAGTTCTTC. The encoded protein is CATSRSGGGGYNEQFF.

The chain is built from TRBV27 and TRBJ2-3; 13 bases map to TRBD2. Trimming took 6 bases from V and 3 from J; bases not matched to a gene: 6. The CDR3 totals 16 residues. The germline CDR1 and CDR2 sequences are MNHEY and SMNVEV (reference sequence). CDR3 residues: CASRQTSGRITDTQYF. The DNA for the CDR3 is TGTGCCAGCAGGCAGACTAGCGGGAGGATTACAGATACGCAGTATTTT.

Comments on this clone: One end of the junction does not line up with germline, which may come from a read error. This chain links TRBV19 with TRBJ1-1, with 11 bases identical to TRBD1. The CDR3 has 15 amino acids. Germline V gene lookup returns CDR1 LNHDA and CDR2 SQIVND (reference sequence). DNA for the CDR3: TGTGCCAGTAGTGGATGGGGACAGGGGGAGAAGTTGGTGTACTTT. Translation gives CASSGWGQGEKLVYF.

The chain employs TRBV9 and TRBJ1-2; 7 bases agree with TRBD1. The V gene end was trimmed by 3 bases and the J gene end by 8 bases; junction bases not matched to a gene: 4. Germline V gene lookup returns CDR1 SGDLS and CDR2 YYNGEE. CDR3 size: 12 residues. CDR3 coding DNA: TGTGCCAGCAGCGCAAACAGGGGAGGCTACACCTTC. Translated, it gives CASSANRGGYTF.